Each of the 32 T cell receptor beta chains below was sequenced from the same sample in a study of regulatory T cells in long-lasting Graves disease. Construction of the TCR beta libraries employed iRepertoire HTBI primers in conjunction with Arm-PCR of CDR3 regions. Using its own MiXCR run on the multiplex PCR reads, TCRdb lists one record per CDR3 protein. The table records roughly 220,000 distinct CDR3 sequences, around 16% of them present only once. Time point meaning: newly diagnosed GD, antithyroid drugs for less than 3 months. Making the TCR library involved RNA that had been extracted from PBMCs. The specimen was peripheral blood mononuclear cells (PBMCs), collected at new diagnosis, from a patient treated with antithyroid drugs. Receptors were obtained from a female donor with Graves disease.

This clonotype is a singleton in its sample. Possible read error: a much larger clone is one base away. The chain has TRBV3-1 and TRBJ2-7; TRBD2 matches at 11 bases. This CDR3 has 13 residues. Germline trimming cut 8 bases from V and 7 bases from J; bases unmatched to any gene: 7. Germline CDR1 LGHDT, CDR2 YNNKEL (reference sequence). The CDR3 loop is CASLGLAGNEQYF. In nucleotides, the CDR3 is TGTGCCAGCCTCGGACTAGCGGGCAATGAGCAGTACTTC.

This clonotype was observed a handful of times. The chain links TRBV27 to TRBJ2-7, with D possibly being TRBD1 (8 bases). The CDR3 contains 14 residues. Trimming removed 6 bases from V and 2 bases from J, with 14 bases in between. Germline assignment: CDR1 MNHEY and CDR2 SMNVEV (reference sequence). CDR3 DNA: TGTGCCAGCAGCTCCACAGGGGGGGCCTACGAGCAGTACTTC. This sequence encodes CASSSTGGAYEQYF.

This clonotype was counted many times. J is TRBJ1-1 and V is TRBV2; 7 bases fit TRBD1. V trimming: 5 bases; J trimming: 1 base; junction bases outside the gene matches: 4. Germline V gives CDR1 SNHLY, CDR2 FYNNEI. The length of the CDR3 is 14 residues. CDR3 coding DNA: TGTGCCAGCAGTTCAACAGGGGCGAACACTGAAGCTTTCTTT. As protein: CASSSTGANTEAFF.

This clonotype was counted many times. CDR3 sequence (DNA): TGCAGTGCTAGAGAGTACGGGGGGGCCCCGGATACGCAGTATTTT. It is translated as CSAREYGGAPDTQYF. The genes are TRBV20-1 and TRBJ2-3, with 8 bases that match TRBD2. V was pared by 0 bases and J by 6 bases, with 8 bases of the junction left unmatched. The CDR3 runs to 15 residues. The germline gives CDR1 DFQATT, CDR2 SNEGSKA (reference sequence).

This clonotype was seen more than once but under ten times. The CDR3 sequence: CASSPTSGRCNEQFF. The DNA for the CDR3 is TGTGCCAGCAGCCCGACTAGCGGGCGCTGCAATGAGCAGTTCTTC. The chain couples TRBV3-1 to TRBJ2-1; 10 bases agree with TRBD2. Germline CDR1 reads LGHDT; CDR2 reads YNNKEL (reference sequence). With V trimmed by 4 bases and J by 6 bases, 6 bases remained unmatched. The CDR3 consists of 15 residues.

V gene TRBV5-6 combines with J gene TRBJ1-2, with D possibly being TRBD1 (6 bases). The length of the CDR3 is 14 residues. Germline CDR1 is SGHDT and CDR2 is YYEEEE. V gave up 4 bases and J gave up 0 bases, with 10 bases separating them. This chain's CDR3 is CASSIQGANYGYTF. The CDR3 DNA reads TGTGCCAGCAGCATACAGGGAGCTAACTATGGCTACACCTTC. The full variable domain, rest sourced from reference TRBV5-6 and TRBJ1-2, is DAGVTQSPTHLIKTRGQQVTLRCSPKSGHDTVSWYQQALGQGPQFIFQYYEEEERQRGNFPDRFSGHQFPNYSSELNVNALLLGDSALYLCASSIQGANYGYTFGSGTRLTVV.

The chain has TRBV24-1 and TRBJ1-2; the D gene is possibly TRBD1 (6 bases). CDR1 KGHDR and CDR2 SFDVKD come from the germline V gene. The germline V and J ends were trimmed by 2 bases and 4 bases, with 16 bases remaining between them. There are 16 residues in the CDR3. The CDR3 loop reads CATSDSGGGHSYGYTF. CDR3 nucleotide sequence: TGTGCCACCAGTGATTCCGGGGGCGGCCACTCCTATGGCTACACCTTC.

At least ten counts were recorded for this clonotype. This rearrangement joins TRBV6-5 to TRBJ1-5; possibly TRBD1 for D (5 bases). The V and J ends lost 2 bases and 7 bases respectively, with 12 bases between them. The CDR3 contains 14 residues. Looked up from germline, CDR1 is MNHEY and CDR2 is SVGAGI. The CDR3: CASSYSRGGQPQHF. CDR3 bases: TGTGCCAGCAGTTACAGCCGGGGCGGCCAGCCCCAGCATTTT.

The table lists this clonotype with many counts. V gene TRBV20-1 combines with J gene TRBJ2-1; D might be TRBD2 (5 bases). Trimming took 0 bases from V and 12 from J, leaving 21 bases between them. Germline V gives CDR1 DFQATT, CDR2 SNEGSKA (reference sequence). There are 15 residues in the CDR3. The CDR3 loop reads CSARDALTGNGWQFF. CDR3 bases: TGCAGTGCTAGAGATGCGCTCACGGGAAATGGTTGGCAGTTCTTC.

The chain employs TRBV4-3 and TRBJ2-3, with 7 bases lining up with TRBD2. After removal of 0 bases from V and 4 bases from J, the junction contained 7 bases not matched to a gene. The CDR3 has 16 amino acids. In germline, CDR1 is LGHNA, CDR2 YSLEER. CDR3 residues: CASSQERGMGADTQYF. The CDR3 DNA is TGCGCCAGCAGCCAAGAGCGGGGGATGGGGGCAGATACGCAGTATTTT.

The chain combines TRBV29-1 with TRBJ2-7; TRBD2 matches 10 bases. V lost 7 bases, J lost 3 bases, and 6 bases stayed unmatched. The length of the CDR3 is 13 residues. Germline assignment: CDR1 SQVTM and CDR2 ANQGSEA. The CDR3 nucleotides are TGCAGCGCAAGGACTAGCGGAAACTACGAGCAGTACTTC. Protein sequence: CSARTSGNYEQYF.

This clonotype was counted once. This chain joins TRBV10-3 and TRBJ2-1; D not resolved. Trimming took 0 bases from V and 12 from J, leaving 12 bases between them. CDR3 length: 13 amino acids. Germline CDR1 is ENHRY and CDR2 is SYGVKD. This CDR3 is CAISESRSVGQFF. In DNA form, the CDR3 reads TGTGCCATCAGTGAGTCTCGAAGTGTAGGGCAGTTCTTC.

This clonotype was seen many times. The chain combines TRBV5-5 with TRBJ2-3, with a tentative D call TRBD2 (5 bases). Germline CDR1 is SGHKS and CDR2 is YYEKEE (reference sequence). The CDR3 covers 15 residues. V was trimmed by 0 bases and J by 0 bases, leaving 8 bases between them. The CDR3 here is CASSLEPGSTDTQYF. DNA of the CDR3: TGTGCCAGCAGCTTGGAACCGGGAAGCACAGATACGCAGTATTTT.

About this clonotype: This may be a read error: a much more frequent sequence differs by one nucleotide. The chain employs TRBV5-5 and TRBJ2-1; 13 nucleotides line up with TRBD2. In germline, CDR1 is SGHKS, CDR2 YYEKEE (reference sequence). J gave up 7 bases and V 4 bases, and 11 bases lay outside the gene matches. The CDR3 spans 17 residues. CDR3 region: CASSPEGLAGRLNEQFF. CDR3 in DNA: TGTGCCAGCAGCCCGGAGGGACTAGCGGGAAGGCTTAATGAGCAGTTCTTC. Full variable domain (outside the CDR3, taken from reference TRBV5-5 and TRBJ2-1): DAGVTQSPTHLIKTRGQQVTLRCSPISGHKSVSWYQQVLGQGPQFIFQYYEKEERGRGNFPDRFSARQFPNYSSELNVNALLLGDSALYLCASSPEGLAGRLNEQFFGPGTRLTVL.

This clonotype was seen ten or more times. V usage is TRBV29-1 and J usage is TRBJ1-2; 8 bases align to TRBD1. Per the germline V gene, CDR1 is SQVTM and CDR2 is ANQGSEA. This CDR3 is 12 amino acids long. The J segment lost 8 bases and the V segment lost 3 bases, leaving 5 bases of the junction unmatched. The chain's CDR3 is CSVDPGGEGYTF. The CDR3 DNA is TGCAGCGTTGATCCAGGGGGCGAGGGCTACACCTTC.

In this sample, this clonotype turned up many times. The V call is TRBV9, the J call TRBJ2-1; no definite D call. The germline CDR1 and CDR2 sequences are SGDLS and YYNGEE. The CDR3 totals 14 residues. Trimming left V 4 bases short and J 5 bases short, with 13 bases between. The CDR3, as DNA: TGTGCCAGCAGCCGCTCGAGGAGTAACAATGAGCAGTTCTTC. Its translation: CASSRSRSNNEQFF.

This clonotype was detected ten times or more. This chain links TRBV10-3 with TRBJ1-1; TRBD1 matches 7 bases. Germline V gene lookup returns CDR1 ENHRY and CDR2 SYGVKD. The CDR3 contains 14 residues. V lost 6 bases to trimming and J lost 1 base; unmatched junction nucleotides: 5. For the CDR3, the DNA is TGTGCCATCAGAGGGGGACAGAGGAACACTGAAGCTTTCTTT. Encoded protein: CAIRGGQRNTEAFF.

This clonotype was observed at least ten times. The chain uses TRBV7-2 and TRBJ1-4, with a tentative D call TRBD1 (5 bases). V was clipped by 6 bases and J by 8 bases, with 16 bases between them. This CDR3 has 14 residues. Per germline, CDR1 SGHTA and CDR2 FQGNSA. The chain's CDR3 is CASSRTATGEKLFF. Here the CDR3 DNA reads TGTGCCAGCAGTAGGACCGCAACAGGCGAAAAACTGTTTTTT.

In this sample, this clonotype turned up many times. The V call is TRBV20-1, the J call TRBJ1-1; 10 nucleotides agree with TRBD1. V lost 4 bases to trimming and J lost 5 bases; unmatched junction nucleotides: 4. The CDR3 extends over 13 amino acids. Germline-derived CDR1 and CDR2 are DFQATT and SNEGSKA (reference sequence). This chain's CDR3 is CSATRTGGTEAFF. As DNA, the CDR3 is TGCAGTGCTACCCGGACAGGGGGTACTGAAGCTTTCTTT.

This rearrangement joins TRBV28 to TRBJ2-7; 8 bases are shared with TRBD2. CDR3 length equals 14 residues. CDR1 and CDR2 (germline): MDHEN, SYDVKM. The trim removed 3 bases at V and 1 base at J, leaving 2 bases unmatched. The CDR3 loop reads CASSFLAGSYEQYF. The CDR3 DNA is TGTGCCAGCAGTTTTCTAGCGGGTTCCTACGAGCAGTACTTC.

Turning to this clonotype: A much larger clone differs by one base, so this may be a read error. V usage is TRBV6-5 and J usage is TRBJ2-1; tentatively, D is TRBD2 (6 bases). The CDR3 extends over 13 amino acids. Germline CDR1 reads MNHEY; CDR2 reads SVGAGI. The CDR3 DNA reads TGTGCCAGCAGTCACTCTACGGGAGTTGAGCAGTTCTTC. As protein: CASSHSTGVEQFF.

V gene TRBV6-2 or TRBV6-3 combines with J gene TRBJ1-1, with a possible D match to TRBD1 (5 bases). CDR1 is MNHEY, CDR2 SVGEGT, per germline. This CDR3 is built from 12 residues. The V end was cut by 5 bases, the J end by 7 bases, with 11 bases between. In DNA form, the CDR3 reads TGTGCCAGCAGTGGGAGGGGCCTTGAAGCTTTCTTT. Its protein is CASSGRGLEAFF.

Points on this clonotype: Given a far larger clone just one base away, this is likely a sequencing read error. The chain recombines TRBV7-9 with TRBJ2-5; TRBD2 agrees at 7 bases. The CDR3 loop spans 15 amino acids. Germline V lookup: CDR1 SEHNR, CDR2 FQNEAQ (reference sequence). CDR3 nucleotide sequence: TGTGTCAGCAGCTGGGGAGGCGGGGGAGGGGAGACCCAGTACTTC. As protein: CVSSWGGGGGETQYF.

This clonotype was found many times. The V call is TRBV11-2, the J call TRBJ2-1, with a tentative D call TRBD2 (5 bases). The germline V gene encodes CDR1 SGHAT and CDR2 FQNNGV. V lost 5 bases and J lost 6, with 20 bases in between. The length of the CDR3 is 16 residues. CDR3 sequence: CASSKPQTTAGNEQFF. The CDR3 DNA reads as TGTGCCAGCAGCAAGCCTCAGACCACGGCGGGCAATGAGCAGTTCTTC.

As regards this clonotype: It is likely a read error: a sequence one base away is far more abundant. The rearrangement links TRBV6-2 or TRBV6-3 to TRBJ2-3; 11 bases fit TRBD2. The germline gives CDR1 MNHEY, CDR2 SVGEGT. This CDR3 contains 16 residues. The ends lost 9 bases at V and 4 bases at J; junction bases unmatched: 12. CDR3 sequence: CASQVVVAGGPDTQYF. The CDR3 coding sequence is TGTGCCAGTCAAGTGGTGGTAGCGGGAGGGCCAGATACGCAGTATTTT.

This clonotype was recorded many times. The genes are TRBV2 and TRBJ1-2; D is ambiguous. The V gene's germline CDR1 is SNHLY and CDR2 FYNNEI. The CDR3 length is 12 residues. The ends were cut back, 1 base at V and 4 bases at J, with 4 bases in the middle. The CDR3 reads CASSEGPYGYTF. DNA of the CDR3: TGTGCCAGCAGTGAAGGGCCCTATGGCTACACCTTC.

This clonotype has at least ten counts. The V and J genes are TRBV7-9 and TRBJ1-4; D is unclear. From germline, CDR1 is SEHNR and CDR2 FQNEAQ (reference sequence). V shed 8 bases and J shed 8 bases, with 15 bases lying between them. The CDR3 runs to 13 residues. The CDR3 DNA follows: TGTGCCAGCGGAGTCATAGGCGAGGAAAAACTGTTTTTT. Residues: CASGVIGEEKLFF.

This clonotype was recorded at least ten times. The V and J genes are TRBV19 and TRBJ1-2; 7 nucleotides match TRBD1. CDR1 and CDR2 from the germline V gene are LNHDA and SQIVND (reference sequence). V lost 5 bases and J lost 6; bases outside the gene matches: 6. The CDR3 totals 13 residues. Here the CDR3 reads CASSPGQANGYTF. The CDR3 coding sequence is TGTGCCAGTAGTCCAGGACAGGCCAATGGCTACACCTTC.

This clonotype was counted at least ten times. The chain uses TRBV12-3 or TRBV12-4 and TRBJ1-5, with D perhaps TRBD1 (5 bases). V was shortened by 4 bases and J by 5 bases, with 12 bases between the two germline ends. The CDR3 contains 14 residues. Here the CDR3 reads CASSSGAGYQPQHF. DNA for the CDR3: TGTGCCAGCAGTTCCGGGGCGGGTTATCAGCCCCAGCATTTT.

There are many counts of this clonotype. The rearrangement joins TRBV20-1 to TRBJ2-3, with D perhaps matching TRBD1 (5 bases). Trimming took 0 bases from V and 0 from J, leaving 10 bases between them. The length of the CDR3 is 15 residues. Germline-derived CDR1 and CDR2 are DFQATT and SNEGSKA (reference sequence). CDR3 DNA: TGCAGTGCTAGAGAAGGGGTCGGCAGCACAGATACGCAGTATTTT. Translating it yields CSAREGVGSTDTQYF.

The CDR3 sequence is CASSLSGQGFSNQPQHF. In DNA, the CDR3 is TGTGCCAGCAGTTTATCGGGACAGGGGTTCAGCAATCAGCCCCAGCATTTT. The J gene is TRBJ1-5, the V gene TRBV27; the match to TRBD1 covers 10 bases. The CDR3 has 17 residues. V dropped 0 bases and J dropped 1; count of bases not matched to a gene: 3. The germline CDR1 and CDR2 sequences are MNHEY and SMNVEV (reference sequence).

Many counts were recorded for this clonotype. The chain recombines TRBV12-3 or TRBV12-4 with TRBJ2-2; possibly TRBD2 for D (6 bases). The CDR3 has 15 amino acids. V dropped 3 bases and J dropped 3 bases, with 11 bases sitting between them. Here the CDR3 DNA reads TGTGCCAGCAGTTTTTACGGGACTGACACCGGGGAGCTGTTTTTT. It encodes CASSFYGTDTGELFF.